What follows are 26 T cell receptor beta chains derived from one specimen sequenced in a study of vaccination effects on CD4 cells after COVID-19. The data were produced by immunoSEQ multiplex PCR, yet TCRdb's version contains in-frame clones alone and is incomplete. The sample records around 60,000 clones, around four fifths being singletons. The ViraFEST assay expanded antigen-specific CD4+ T cells with viral peptide pools before sequencing. With about 9 days of culture completed, CD4+ T cells were isolated. Participants were vaccinated with two doses of either the BNT162b2 or mRNA-1273 vaccine. What these receptors recognize is not known. The sequencing used CD4+ T cells from PBMCs cultured with HCoV-229E spike peptides, collected after COVID-19 vaccination. Receptors originate from a human donor who received a COVID-19 vaccine.

V gene TRBV3-1 (or the pseudogene TRBV3-2) combines with J gene TRBJ2-2; D gene uncertain. The CDR3 has 14 amino acids. In germline, CDR1 is LGHDT, CDR2 YNNKEL (reference sequence). Between the trimmed V and J ends, which lost 1 base and 2 bases, there was a span of 5 bases. CDR3 amino acids: CASSQVRNTGELFF. The DNA for the CDR3 is TGTGCCAGCAGCCAAGTCAGAAACACCGGGGAGCTGTTTTTT.

The V gene is TRBV6-2 or TRBV6-3, the J gene TRBJ1-4; 7 bases are a match to TRBD1. The CDR3 is 15 amino acids. The ends lost 5 bases at V and 11 bases at J; junction bases unmatched: 14. Per the germline V gene, CDR1 is MNHEY and CDR2 is SVGEGT. The CDR3 region is CASSQGTAPTTKLFF. Here the CDR3 DNA reads TGTGCCAGCAGTCAGGGGACAGCGCCGACCACCAAACTGTTTTTT.

The chain carries TRBV6-1 and TRBJ2-2; D perhaps matches TRBD2 (5 bases). This CDR3 spans 16 amino acids. Germline-derived CDR1 and CDR2 are MNHNS and SASEGT. The V and J ends lost 4 bases and 1 base respectively, with 13 bases between them. In nucleotides, the CDR3 is TGTGCCAGCAGTGGACTAATTGTAGAGAACACCGGGGAGCTGTTTTTT. Residues: CASSGLIVENTGELFF.

V usage is TRBV27 and J usage is TRBJ1-6; no clear D gene. Germline loops: CDR1 MNHEY, CDR2 SMNVEV (reference sequence). The V end was cut by 6 bases, the J end by 13 bases, with 22 bases between. The CDR3 is made up of 15 amino acids. CDR3 DNA sequence: TGTGCCAGCAGCCCCGAGGTCCAGGCTTTGGCCCCCCTCCACTTT. Translating gives CASSPEVQALAPLHF.

The chain recombines TRBV3-1 (or the pseudogene TRBV3-2) with TRBJ1-6; D is ambiguous. Germline loops: CDR1 LGHDT, CDR2 YNNKEL (reference sequence). The CDR3 has 13 amino acids. V lost 4 bases and J 10 bases, leaving 11 bases between the germline ends. The CDR3 coding sequence is TGTGCCAGCAGCCTTAAGCGGGAGTCACCCCTCCACTTT. It specifies CASSLKRESPLHF.

The chain couples TRBV11-2 to TRBJ2-2; 8 bases are shared with TRBD1. The CDR3 sequence is 15 residues long. V was clipped by 0 bases and J by 6 bases; unmatched bases: 3. Germline V CDR1 and CDR2: SGHAT, FQNNGV. The CDR3 is CASSLDQGASGELFF. DNA of the CDR3: TGTGCCAGCAGCTTAGATCAGGGGGCTTCCGGGGAGCTGTTTTTT.

This clone has only one observation. V usage is TRBV6-6 and J usage is TRBJ1-1; no clear D gene. Germline V gene data show CDR1 as MNHNY and CDR2 as SVGAGI (reference sequence). This CDR3 has 14 amino acids. Trimming shortened V by 6 bases and J by 0 bases, and 11 bases separated the two germline ends. CDR3 residues: CASRTLSMNTEAFF. Here the CDR3 DNA reads TGTGCCAGCAGAACTCTAAGCATGAACACTGAAGCTTTCTTT.

The chain couples TRBV28 to TRBJ1-2; no reliable D call. The ends were cut back, 5 bases at V and 2 bases at J, with 9 bases in the middle. Germline V CDR1 and CDR2: MDHEN, SYDVKM. The CDR3 is 13 residues long. CDR3 in amino acids: CASSKTANYGYTF. As DNA, the CDR3 is TGTGCCAGCAGTAAGACTGCGAACTATGGCTACACCTTC.

This chain joins TRBV6-5 and TRBJ1-2; 7 nucleotides line up with TRBD1. This CDR3 is built from 16 residues. Germline CDR1 is MNHEY and CDR2 is SVGAGI. V lost 0 bases and J lost 1; bases outside the gene matches: 5. The CDR3 loop is CASSYSRQGLNYGYTF. In DNA, the CDR3 is TGTGCCAGCAGTTACTCGAGACAGGGCCTTAACTATGGCTACACCTTC.

The chain couples TRBV11-2 to TRBJ2-1; 8 nucleotides match TRBD2. The V gene's germline CDR1 is SGHAT and CDR2 FQNNGV. V lost 5 bases, J lost 2 bases, and 8 bases stayed unmatched. CDR3 length equals 16 residues. The CDR3 is CASSLGGANAYNEQFF. As DNA, the CDR3 is TGTGCCAGCAGCCTCGGGGGGGCCAACGCCTACAATGAGCAGTTCTTC.

This clone was detected only once. This chain connects TRBV6-6 to TRBJ1-1; D is unresolved. Germline values: CDR1 MNHNY, CDR2 SVGAGI (reference sequence). The CDR3 extends over 14 amino acids. V was shortened by 5 bases and J by 4 bases, with 14 bases between the two germline ends. CDR3 sequence reads: CASSAESWVTEAFF. For the CDR3, the DNA is TGTGCCAGCAGTGCGGAGAGTTGGGTCACTGAAGCTTTCTTT.

The chain combines TRBV7-2 with TRBJ1-5, with 8 bases lining up with TRBD1. Germline trimming cut 6 bases from V and 8 bases from J; bases unmatched to any gene: 12. This CDR3 contains 15 residues. The germline gives CDR1 SGHTA, CDR2 FQGNSA. Here the CDR3 DNA reads TGTGCCAGCAGTCGGGACAGGACGACGGGGGAGCCCCAGCATTTT. It yields the protein CASSRDRTTGEPQHF.

Only a few counts were recorded for this clone. DNA of the CDR3: TGTGCCACCAGTGATCAGACAGGGAGCTCCTATAATTCACCCCTCCACTTT. Residues: CATSDQTGSSYNSPLHF. The rearrangement uses TRBV24-1 and TRBJ1-6; 7 bases fit TRBD1. Germline V gene lookup returns CDR1 KGHDR and CDR2 SFDVKD. Germline trimming cut 3 bases from V and 0 bases from J; bases unmatched to any gene: 4. The CDR3 sequence is 17 residues long.

This chain uses TRBV24-1 with TRBJ2-1; TRBD1 is a possible D gene (6 bases). This CDR3 has 17 amino acids. V was cut by 4 bases and J by 9 bases, with 24 bases left in between. CDR1 KGHDR and CDR2 SFDVKD come from the germline V gene. The CDR3 bases are TGTGCCACCAGTGACCGTACCACCCGACGGGACAAGGGTGAGCAGTTCTTC. Amino acid sequence: CATSDRTTRRDKGEQFF.

The chain joins TRBV27 to TRBJ1-4; the match to TRBD1 covers 7 bases. The CDR3 spans 15 residues. Unmatched junction bases numbered 5, after V lost 5 bases and J lost 2 bases. In germline, CDR1 is MNHEY, CDR2 SMNVEV (reference sequence). CDR3 DNA sequence: TGTGCCAGCAGTCCCCGACAGGGTACTAATGAAAAACTGTTTTTT. Its translation is CASSPRQGTNEKLFF.

This clone was counted a single time. This sequence joins TRBV4-2 and TRBJ1-5, with 11 bases aligning to TRBD1. Germline V CDR1 and CDR2: LGHNA, YNFKEQ. The CDR3 runs to 17 residues. V was pared by 2 bases and J by 4 bases, with 7 bases of the junction left unmatched. The CDR3 sequence is CASSQLGQGALNQPQHF. CDR3 nucleotides: TGTGCCAGCAGCCAATTAGGACAGGGGGCTCTTAATCAGCCCCAGCATTTT.

This clone came up a few times. V and J are TRBV14 and TRBJ2-7; the match to TRBD2 covers 13 bases. Germline lookup yields CDR1 SGHDN and CDR2 FVKESK. This CDR3 region has 18 residues. With 1 base clipped from V and 0 bases from J, the junction kept 6 bases outside the gene matches. CDR3 DNA: TGTGCCAGCAGCCAAGGAAGACTAGCGGGGGGCAACTCCTACGAGCAGTACGTC. Residues: CASSQGRLAGGNSYEQYV.

CDR3 nucleotides: TGTGCCAGCAGCCTCGGTGGGGATACGCAGTATTTT. Encoded protein: CASSLGGDTQYF. This rearrangement joins TRBV3-1 (or the pseudogene TRBV3-2) to TRBJ2-3, with D hard to call. The CDR3 loop spans 12 amino acids. CDR1 and CDR2 (germline): LGHDT, YNNKEL (reference sequence). Trimming stripped 4 bases from V and 6 bases from J, with 8 bases between.

The chain recombines TRBV28 with TRBJ1-2, with TRBD1 as a possible D gene (6 bases). This CDR3 comprises 14 residues. Per germline, CDR1 MDHEN and CDR2 SYDVKM. Trimming removed 5 bases at V and 8 bases at J, with 18 bases between. The CDR3 sequence: CASSISGAGMGYTF. The CDR3 DNA reads as TGTGCCAGCAGTATCTCAGGGGCCGGAATGGGCTACACCTTC.

The chain links TRBV30 to TRBJ1-6, with a tentative D call TRBD1 (5 bases). CDR1 GTSNPN and CDR2 SVGIG come from the germline V gene (reference sequence). V gave up 2 bases and J gave up 9 bases, with 14 bases separating them. CDR3 length: 14 residues. CDR3 residues: CAWSRGIGGSPLHF. CDR3 coding DNA: TGTGCCTGGAGTAGGGGAATCGGTGGTTCACCCCTCCACTTT.

This clone was seen only a few times. The CDR3 protein is CASSRRQQSNSPLHF. DNA of the CDR3: TGTGCCAGTAGTAGGAGACAGCAGTCTAATTCACCCCTCCACTTT. The chain links TRBV19 to TRBJ1-6, with D maybe TRBD1 (5 bases). V was cut by 4 bases and J by 6 bases, with 13 bases left in between. Germline lookup yields CDR1 LNHDA and CDR2 SQIVND (reference sequence). The CDR3 covers 15 residues.

The chain carries TRBV7-2 and TRBJ1-4; D is perhaps TRBD1 (6 bases). Per germline, CDR1 SGHTA and CDR2 FQGNSA. The CDR3 has 16 residues. The V end lost 5 bases, the J end lost 3 bases, and 16 bases lay between the germline ends. The CDR3 DNA is TGTGCCAGCAGCCCAAACGACAGGCGGGCTAATGAAAAACTGTTTTTT. It yields the protein CASSPNDRRANEKLFF.

The chain uses TRBV28 and TRBJ2-5; TRBD1 aligns across 10 bases. With 5 bases clipped from V and 2 bases from J, the junction kept 8 bases outside the gene matches. The CDR3 runs to 16 residues. Per the germline V gene, CDR1 is MDHEN and CDR2 is SYDVKM. The CDR3 DNA is TGTGCCAGCAGTCTAACGGGACAGGGGAAGCAAGAGACCCAGTACTTC. As protein: CASSLTGQGKQETQYF.

This clone was recorded a few times. The rearrangement uses TRBV6-5 and TRBJ1-3; D gene ambiguous. Between the trimmed V and J ends, which lost 6 bases and 0 bases, there was a span of 9 bases. The CDR3 length is 14 residues. Germline CDR1 reads MNHEY; CDR2 reads SVGAGI. In DNA form, the CDR3 reads TGTGCCAGCAGACTATGGAGCTCTGGAAACACCATATATTTT. Protein: CASRLWSSGNTIYF.

The CDR3 bases are TGTGCCAGCAGCTTAGATTTCCGGGGGGGTGCCAAAAACATTCAGTACTTC. Encoded protein: CASSLDFRGGAKNIQYF. The rearrangement links TRBV7-2 to TRBJ2-4; TRBD2 matches 8 bases. Germline loops: CDR1 SGHTA, CDR2 FQGNSA. The junction had 6 bases not matched to a gene; V was cut back by 1 base and J by 1 base. The CDR3 is 17 residues long.

A few counts support this clone. The CDR3, as DNA: TGTGCCATCGGAGCGGAAGGGGAAAAACTGTTTTTT. The encoded protein is CAIGAEGEKLFF. The gene calls are TRBV10-3 and TRBJ1-4; D is ambiguous. Germline CDR1 and CDR2: ENHRY and SYGVKD. The CDR3 sequence is 12 residues long. Trimming took 8 bases from V and 8 from J, leaving 12 bases between them.